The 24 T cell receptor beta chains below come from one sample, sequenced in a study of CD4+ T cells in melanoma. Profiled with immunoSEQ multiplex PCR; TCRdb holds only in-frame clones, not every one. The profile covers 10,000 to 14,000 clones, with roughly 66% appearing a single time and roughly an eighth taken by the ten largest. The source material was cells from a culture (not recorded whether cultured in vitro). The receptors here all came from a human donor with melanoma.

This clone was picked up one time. The CDR3: CASSRDRKNSPLHF. CDR3 in DNA: TGTGCCAGCTCCCGCGACAGGAAGAATTCACCCCTCCACTTT. The rearrangement links TRBV18 to TRBJ1-6; perhaps TRBD1 as D (6 bases). Germline assignment: CDR1 KGHSH and CDR2 LQKENI. CDR3 length: 14 amino acids. Trimming pared 6 bases from V and 7 bases from J, leaving 13 bases between.

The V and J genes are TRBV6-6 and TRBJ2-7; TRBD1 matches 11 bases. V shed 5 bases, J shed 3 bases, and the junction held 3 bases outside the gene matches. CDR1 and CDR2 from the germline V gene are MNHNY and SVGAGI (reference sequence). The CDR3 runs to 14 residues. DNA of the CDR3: TGTGCCAGCAGTAAAGGGACAGGGGGCTACGAGCAGTACTTC. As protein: CASSKGTGGYEQYF.

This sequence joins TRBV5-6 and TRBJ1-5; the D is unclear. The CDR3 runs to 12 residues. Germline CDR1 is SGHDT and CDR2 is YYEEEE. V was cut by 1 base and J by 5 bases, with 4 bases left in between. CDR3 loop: CASSLRDQPQHF. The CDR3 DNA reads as TGTGCCAGCAGCTTGAGGGATCAGCCCCAGCATTTT.

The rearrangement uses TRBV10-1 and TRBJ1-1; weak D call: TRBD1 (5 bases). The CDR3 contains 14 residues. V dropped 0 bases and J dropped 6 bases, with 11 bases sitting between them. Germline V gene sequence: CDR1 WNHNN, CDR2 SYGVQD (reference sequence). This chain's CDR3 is CASSESRTRAEAFF. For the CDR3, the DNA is TGCGCCAGCAGTGAGTCGAGGACAAGGGCTGAAGCTTTCTTT.

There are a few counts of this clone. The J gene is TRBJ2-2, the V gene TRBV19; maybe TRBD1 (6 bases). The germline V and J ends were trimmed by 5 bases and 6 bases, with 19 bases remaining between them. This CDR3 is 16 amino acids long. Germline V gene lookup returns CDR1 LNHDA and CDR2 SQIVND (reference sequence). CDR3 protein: CASSSGATLRPGELFF. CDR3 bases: TGTGCCAGTAGTTCAGGGGCAACCCTTCGCCCCGGGGAGCTGTTTTTT.

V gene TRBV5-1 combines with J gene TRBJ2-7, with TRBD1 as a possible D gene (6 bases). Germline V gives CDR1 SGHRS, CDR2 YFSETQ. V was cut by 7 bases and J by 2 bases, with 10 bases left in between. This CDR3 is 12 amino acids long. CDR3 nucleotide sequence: TGCGCCAGCCGGGACAACACCTACGAGCAGTACTTC. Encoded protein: CASRDNTYEQYF.

The CDR3 sequence: CASSLVLGQGINTEAFF. CDR3 DNA sequence: TGTGCCAGCAGCTTGGTTTTGGGACAGGGGATTAACACTGAAGCTTTCTTT. The gene calls are TRBV5-5 and TRBJ1-1; 10 bases map to TRBD1. The V gene end was trimmed by 0 bases and the J gene end by 2 bases; junction bases not matched to a gene: 7. This CDR3 is 17 amino acids long. Per the germline V gene, CDR1 is SGHKS and CDR2 is YYEKEE (reference sequence).

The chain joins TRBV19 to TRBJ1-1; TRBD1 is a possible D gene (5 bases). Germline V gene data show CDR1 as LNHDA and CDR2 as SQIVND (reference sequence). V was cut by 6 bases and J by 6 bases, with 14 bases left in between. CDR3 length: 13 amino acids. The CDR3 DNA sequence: TGTGCCAGTAGCCCCGGGGGGGGTCCTGAAGCTTTCTTT. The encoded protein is CASSPGGGPEAFF.

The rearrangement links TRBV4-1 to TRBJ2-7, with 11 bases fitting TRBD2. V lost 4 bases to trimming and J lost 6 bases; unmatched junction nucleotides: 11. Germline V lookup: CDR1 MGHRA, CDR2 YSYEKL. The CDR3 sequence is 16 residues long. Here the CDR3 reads CASSRLPSGGIGEQYF. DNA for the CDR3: TGCGCCAGCAGCCGCCTCCCTAGCGGGGGGATAGGCGAGCAGTACTTC.

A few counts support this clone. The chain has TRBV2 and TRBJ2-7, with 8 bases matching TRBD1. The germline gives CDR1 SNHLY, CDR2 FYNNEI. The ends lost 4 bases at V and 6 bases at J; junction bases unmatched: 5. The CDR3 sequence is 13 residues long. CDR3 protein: CASSGGQVGEQYF. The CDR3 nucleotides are TGTGCCAGCAGTGGGGGACAGGTGGGCGAGCAGTACTTC.

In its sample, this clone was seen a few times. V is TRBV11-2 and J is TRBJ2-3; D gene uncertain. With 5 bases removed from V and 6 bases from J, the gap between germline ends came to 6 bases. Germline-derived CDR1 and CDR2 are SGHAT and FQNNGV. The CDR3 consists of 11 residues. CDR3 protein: CASSLRDTQYF. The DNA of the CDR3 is TGTGCCAGCAGCCTGAGGGATACGCAGTATTTT.

CDR3 sequence: CASSLADDYGYTF. As DNA, the CDR3 is TGTGCCAGCAGCTTAGCCGATGACTATGGCTACACCTTC. J is TRBJ1-2 and V is TRBV7-3; D is unresolved. CDR3 length equals 13 residues. CDR1 SGHTA and CDR2 FQGTGA come from the germline V gene. V lost 2 bases, J lost 3 bases, and 7 bases lay in between.

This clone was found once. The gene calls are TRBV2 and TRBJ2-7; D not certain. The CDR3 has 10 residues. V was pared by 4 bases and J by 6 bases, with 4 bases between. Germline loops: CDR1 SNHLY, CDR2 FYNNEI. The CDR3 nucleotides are TGTGCCAGCAGTGCGTTCGAGCAGTACTTC. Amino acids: CASSAFEQYF.

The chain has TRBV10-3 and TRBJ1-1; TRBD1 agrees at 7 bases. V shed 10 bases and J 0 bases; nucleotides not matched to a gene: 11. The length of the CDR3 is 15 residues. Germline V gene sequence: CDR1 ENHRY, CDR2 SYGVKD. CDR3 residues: CATRGTASMNTEAFF. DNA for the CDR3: TGTGCCACCAGGGGGACAGCCAGTATGAACACTGAAGCTTTCTTT.

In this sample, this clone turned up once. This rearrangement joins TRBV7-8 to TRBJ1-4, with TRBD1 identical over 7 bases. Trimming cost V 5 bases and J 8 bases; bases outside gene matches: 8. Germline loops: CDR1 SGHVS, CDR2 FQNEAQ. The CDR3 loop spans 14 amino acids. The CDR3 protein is CASSINRGGEKLFF. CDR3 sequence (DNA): TGTGCCAGCAGCATAAACAGGGGAGGAGAAAAACTGTTTTTT.

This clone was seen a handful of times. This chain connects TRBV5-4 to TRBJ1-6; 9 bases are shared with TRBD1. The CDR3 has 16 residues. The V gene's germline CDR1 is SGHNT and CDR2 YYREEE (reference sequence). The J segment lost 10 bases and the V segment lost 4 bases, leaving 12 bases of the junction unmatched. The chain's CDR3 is CASSLTGQGWGSPLHF. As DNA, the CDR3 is TGTGCCAGCAGCCTCACCGGACAGGGGTGGGGGTCACCCCTCCACTTT.

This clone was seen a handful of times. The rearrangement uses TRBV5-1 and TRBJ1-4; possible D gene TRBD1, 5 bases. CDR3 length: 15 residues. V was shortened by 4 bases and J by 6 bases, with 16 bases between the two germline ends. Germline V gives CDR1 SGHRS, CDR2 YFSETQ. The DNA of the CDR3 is TGCGCCAGCAGCGTGGGGGGTATTCTTTATGAAAAACTGTTTTTT. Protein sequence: CASSVGGILYEKLFF.

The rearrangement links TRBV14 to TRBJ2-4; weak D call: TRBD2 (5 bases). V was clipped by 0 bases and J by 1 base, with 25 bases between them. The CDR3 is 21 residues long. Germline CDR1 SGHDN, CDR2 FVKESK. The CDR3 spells CASSQDPLPRVVEVAKNIQYF. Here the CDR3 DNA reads TGTGCCAGCAGCCAAGATCCCCTTCCGCGGGTGGTGGAGGTGGCCAAAAACATTCAGTACTTC.

CDR3 protein: CASSYAGSGANVLTF. The CDR3 DNA sequence: TGTGCCAGCAGTTACGCGGGATCTGGGGCCAACGTCCTGACTTTC. The V call is TRBV6-5, the J call TRBJ2-6, with D perhaps matching TRBD2 (6 bases). Germline V gene data show CDR1 as MNHEY and CDR2 as SVGAGI. The CDR3 totals 15 residues. Deletions cut 2 bases from V and 1 base from J, with 6 bases between.

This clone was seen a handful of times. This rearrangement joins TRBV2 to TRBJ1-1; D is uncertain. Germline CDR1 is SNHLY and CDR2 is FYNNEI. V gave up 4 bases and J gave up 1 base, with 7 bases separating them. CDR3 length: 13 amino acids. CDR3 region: CASSAHENTEAFF. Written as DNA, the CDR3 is TGTGCCAGCAGTGCACACGAGAACACTGAAGCTTTCTTT.

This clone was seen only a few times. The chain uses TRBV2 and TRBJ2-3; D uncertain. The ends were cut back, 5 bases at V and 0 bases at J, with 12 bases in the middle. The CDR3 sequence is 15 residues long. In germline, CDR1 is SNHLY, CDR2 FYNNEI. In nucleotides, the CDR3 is TGTGCCAGCAGTATTAGAGGCTCGAGCACAGATACGCAGTATTTT. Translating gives CASSIRGSSTDTQYF. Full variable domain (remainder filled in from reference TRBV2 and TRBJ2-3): EPEVTQTPSHQVTQMGQEVILRCVPISNHLYFYWYRQILGQKVEFLVSFYNNEISEKSEIFDDQFSVERPDGSNFTLKIRSTKLEDSAMYFCASSIRGSSTDTQYFGPGTRLTVL.

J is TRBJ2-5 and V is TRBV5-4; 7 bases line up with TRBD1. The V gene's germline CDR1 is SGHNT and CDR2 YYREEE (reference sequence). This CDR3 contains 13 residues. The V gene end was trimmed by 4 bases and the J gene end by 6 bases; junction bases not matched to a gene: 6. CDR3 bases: TGTGCCAGCAGCCTGACAGGGATTAAGACCCAGTACTTC. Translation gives CASSLTGIKTQYF.

The CDR3 nucleotides read TGTGCCAGCAGTTACTGGGCAGATACGCAGTATTTT. Translating gives CASSYWADTQYF. The J gene is TRBJ2-3, the V gene TRBV6-6; D gene uncertain. V lost 1 base and J lost 4, with 3 bases in between. CDR1 and CDR2 (germline): MNHNY, SVGAGI (reference sequence). The length of the CDR3 is 12 residues.

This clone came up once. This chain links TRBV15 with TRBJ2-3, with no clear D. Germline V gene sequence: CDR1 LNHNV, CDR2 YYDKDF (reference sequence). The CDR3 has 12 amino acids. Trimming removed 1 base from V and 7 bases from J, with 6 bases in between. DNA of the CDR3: TGTGCCACCAGCAGAGTGGGAAATACGCAGTATTTT. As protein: CATSRVGNTQYF.